This passage covers 8 T cell receptor beta chains from one sample sequenced in a study of cytomegalovirus exposure and HLA in healthy donors. PCR used 60 Vbeta primers and 13 Jbeta primers. Clones were sequenced by immunoSEQ multiplex PCR, and TCRdb holds only the in-frame ones, with some missing. In the table there are some 130,000 clones, about four fifths of which are singletons. The sequencing sample was made of PBMCs. Receptors originate from a woman aged 35 to 49 in good health and CMV-seronegative.

The rearrangement joins TRBV14 to TRBJ2-1, with a tentative D call TRBD1 (5 bases). V shed 4 bases and J shed 9 bases, with 16 bases lying between them. The CDR3 runs to 14 residues. Germline V CDR1 and CDR2: SGHDN, FVKESK. CDR3 DNA: TGTGCCAGCAGCCCCGCCGGAACCGACAGTGAGCAGTTCTTC. Translated, it gives CASSPAGTDSEQFF.

The chain recombines TRBV28 with TRBJ2-6, with 7 bases identical to TRBD1. Germline V CDR1 and CDR2: MDHEN, SYDVKM. The CDR3 has 14 amino acids. J lost 1 base, V lost 8 bases, and 2 bases had no gene match. The chain's CDR3 is CASRQGSGANVLTF. The CDR3 DNA reads TGTGCCAGCCGACAGGGATCTGGGGCCAACGTCCTGACTTTC. Using reference TRBV28 and TRBJ2-6 for the parts outside the CDR3, the full variable domain is DVKVTQSSRYLVKRTGEKVFLECVQDMDHENMFWYRQDPGLGLRLIYFSYDVKMKEKGDIPEGYSVSREKKERFSLILESASTNQTSMYLCASRQGSGANVLTFGAGSRLTVL.

The V and J genes are TRBV28 and TRBJ1-5; tentatively, D is TRBD1 (5 bases). CDR1 and CDR2 (germline): MDHEN, SYDVKM. V was cut by 5 bases and J by 11 bases, with 22 bases left in between. The length of the CDR3 is 15 residues. The CDR3 loop reads CASSPSSGVGPTQHF. CDR3 in DNA: TGTGCCAGCAGTCCGTCATCGGGGGTGGGACCGACCCAGCATTTT.

The chain employs TRBV18 and TRBJ2-5; D call uncertain. The V gene's germline CDR1 is KGHSH and CDR2 LQKENI. The germline V and J ends were trimmed by 2 bases and 5 bases, with 6 bases remaining between them. CDR3 length equals 12 residues. CDR3 nucleotide sequence: TGTGCCAGCTCACCAAACCGGGAGACCCAGTACTTC. Its protein is CASSPNRETQYF.

This chain joins TRBV7-2 and TRBJ2-7; 7 nucleotides agree with TRBD2. V lost 3 bases and J lost 3; bases outside the gene matches: 8. This CDR3 has 15 amino acids. The germline V gene has CDR1 SGHTA and CDR2 FQGNSA. CDR3 protein: CASSFPSGILYEQYF. In DNA, the CDR3 is TGTGCCAGCAGCTTCCCCAGCGGGATCCTCTACGAGCAGTACTTC. Full variable domain (missing parts from reference TRBV7-2 and TRBJ2-7): GAGVSQSPSNKVTEKGKDVELRCDPISGHTALYWYRQSLGQGLEFLIYFQGNSAPDKSGLPSDRFSAERTGGSVSTLTIQRTQQEDSAVYLCASSFPSGILYEQYFGPGTRLTVT.

This chain uses TRBV7-2 with TRBJ1-2, with 7 positions matching TRBD1. The germline V gene has CDR1 SGHTA and CDR2 FQGNSA. The ends lost 1 base at V and 8 bases at J; junction bases unmatched: 16. The CDR3 consists of 17 residues. The CDR3 protein is CASSLGLEGALGGGYTF. The CDR3 DNA follows: TGTGCCAGCAGCTTAGGCCTGGAGGGGGCCCTGGGGGGCGGCTACACCTTC.

The genes are TRBV27 and TRBJ1-1, with TRBD1 matching over 7 bases. The CDR3 length is 12 residues. J was trimmed by 6 bases and V by 4 bases; bases with no gene match: 2. Germline V gene data show CDR1 as MNHEY and CDR2 as SMNVEV (reference sequence). The CDR3 DNA follows: TGTGCCAGCAGTTACAGGGGTTCTGAAGCTTTCTTT. It specifies CASSYRGSEAFF.

The gene calls are TRBV4-3 and TRBJ2-3; D unresolved. Germline V lookup: CDR1 LGHNA, CDR2 YSLEER. Trimming took off 1 base at V and 4 bases at J, with 9 bases between the two ends. This CDR3 region has 14 residues. The CDR3 nucleotides are TGCGCCAGCAGCCAAGTTCTGGCCGCAGATACGCAGTATTTT. Protein sequence: CASSQVLAADTQYF.